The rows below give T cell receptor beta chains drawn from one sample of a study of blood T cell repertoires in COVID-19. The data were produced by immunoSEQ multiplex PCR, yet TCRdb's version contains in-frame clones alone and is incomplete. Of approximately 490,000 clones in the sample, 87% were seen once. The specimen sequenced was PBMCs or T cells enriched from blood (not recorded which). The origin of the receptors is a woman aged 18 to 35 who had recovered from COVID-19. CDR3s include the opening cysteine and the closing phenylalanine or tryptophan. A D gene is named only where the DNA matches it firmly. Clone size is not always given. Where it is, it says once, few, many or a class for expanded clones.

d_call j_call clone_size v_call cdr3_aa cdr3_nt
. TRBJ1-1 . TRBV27 CASSSSGASNTEAFF TGTGCCAGCAGTTCGTCAGGGGCCTCAAACACTGAAGCTTTCTTT
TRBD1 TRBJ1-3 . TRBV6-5 CATRAGTGGNTIYF TGTGCCACCCGGGCGGGGACAGGGGGAAACACCATATATTTT
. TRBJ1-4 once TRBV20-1 CSASRTDEKLFF TGCAGTGCTAGTCGGACAGATGAAAAACTGTTTTTT
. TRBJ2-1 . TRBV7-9 CASTNSGGTHEQFF TGTGCCAGCACCAACTCCGGCGGGACCCATGAGCAGTTCTTC
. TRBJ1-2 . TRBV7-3 CASSLNRNYGYTF TGTGCCAGCAGCTTGAACAGAAACTATGGCTACACCTTC
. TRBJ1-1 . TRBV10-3 CAIKFEGDTEAFF TGTGCCATCAAGTTCGAGGGGGACACTGAAGCTTTCTTT
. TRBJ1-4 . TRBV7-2 CASSRQGRVGEKLFF TGTGCCAGCAGCCGCCAGGGGAGGGTCGGTGAAAAACTGTTTTTT
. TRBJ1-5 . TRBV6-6 CASSYRQAGSNQPQHF TGTGCCAGCAGTTACCGACAGGCGGGTAGCAATCAGCCCCAGCATTTT
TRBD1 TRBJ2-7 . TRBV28 CASSSPGQGNYEQYF TGTGCCAGCAGCTCTCCGGGACAGGGGAACTACGAGCAGTACTTC
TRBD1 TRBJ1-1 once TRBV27 CASRQTGGASEAFF TGTGCCAGCAGACAGACAGGGGGCGCATCTGAAGCTTTCTTT
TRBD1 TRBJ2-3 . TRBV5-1 CASSSGQGADTQYF TGCGCCAGCAGCTCCGGACAGGGGGCAGATACGCAGTATTTT
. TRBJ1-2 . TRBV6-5 CASTVDGSDGYTF TGTGCCAGCACGGTCGACGGAAGCGATGGCTACACCTTC
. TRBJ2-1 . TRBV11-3 CASSSLYNEQFF TGTGCCAGCAGCTCCCTCTACAATGAGCAGTTCTTC
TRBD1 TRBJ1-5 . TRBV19 CASSILGQGEKNQHF TGTGCCAGTAGTATATTGGGGCAGGGGGAGAAGAACCAGCATTTT
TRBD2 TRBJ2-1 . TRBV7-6 CASSLPPAGVYNEQFF TGTGCCAGCAGCTTACCCCCAGCGGGGGTCTACAATGAGCAGTTCTTC
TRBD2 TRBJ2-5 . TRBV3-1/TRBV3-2 CASSQVRGGGGETQYF TGTGCCAGCAGCCAGGTTCGCGGGGGTGGGGGAGAGACCCAGTACTTC
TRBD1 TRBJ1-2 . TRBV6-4 CASSSTGAYGYTF TGTGCCAGCAGCTCCACAGGGGCCTATGGCTACACCTTC